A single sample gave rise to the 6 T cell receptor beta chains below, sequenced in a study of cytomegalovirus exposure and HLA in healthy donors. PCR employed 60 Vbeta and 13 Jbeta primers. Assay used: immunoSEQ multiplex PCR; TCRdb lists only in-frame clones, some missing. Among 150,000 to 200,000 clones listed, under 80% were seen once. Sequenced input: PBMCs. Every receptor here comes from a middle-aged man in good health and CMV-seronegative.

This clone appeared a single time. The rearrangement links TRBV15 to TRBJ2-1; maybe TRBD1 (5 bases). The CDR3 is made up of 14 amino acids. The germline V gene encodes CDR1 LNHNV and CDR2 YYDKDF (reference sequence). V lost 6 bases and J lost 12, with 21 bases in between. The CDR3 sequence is CATRVQGRASGQFF. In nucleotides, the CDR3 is TGTGCCACCAGGGTACAAGGCAGGGCATCAGGGCAGTTCTTC.

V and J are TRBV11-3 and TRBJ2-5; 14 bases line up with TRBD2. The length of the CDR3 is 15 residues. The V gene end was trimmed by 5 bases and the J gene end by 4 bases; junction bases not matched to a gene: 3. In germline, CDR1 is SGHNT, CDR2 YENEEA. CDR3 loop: CASSHGTSGGETQYF. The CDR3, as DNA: TGTGCCAGCAGCCACGGGACTAGCGGGGGAGAGACCCAGTACTTC.

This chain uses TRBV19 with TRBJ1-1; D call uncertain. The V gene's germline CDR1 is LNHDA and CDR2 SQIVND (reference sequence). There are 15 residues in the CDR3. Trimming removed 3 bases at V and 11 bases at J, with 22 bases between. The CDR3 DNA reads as TGTGCCAGTAGTATTGAACCCTTGAAAGGTTCGGGGGCTTTCTTT. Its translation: CASSIEPLKGSGAFF. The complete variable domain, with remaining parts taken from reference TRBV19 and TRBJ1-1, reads DGGITQSPKYLFRKEGQNVTLSCEQNLNHDAMYWYRQDPGQGLRLIYYSQIVNDFQKGDIAEGYSVSREKKESFPLTVTSAQKNPTAFYLCASSIEPLKGSGAFFGQGTRLTVV.

CDR3 bases: TGTGCCAGTAGTACGGAGGGGAACGTCTATGGCTACACCTTC. It is translated as CASSTEGNVYGYTF. The chain links TRBV19 to TRBJ1-2; D perhaps matches TRBD1 (5 bases). Trimming pared 4 bases from V and 4 bases from J, leaving 13 bases between. The germline V gene has CDR1 LNHDA and CDR2 SQIVND (reference sequence). The CDR3 length is 14 residues.

In DNA, the CDR3 is TGCGCCAGCAGCCAAGAAATCGGGACTAGCGGGAGGAACCTTCGCGAGCAGTACTTC. Translating gives CASSQEIGTSGRNLREQYF. V is TRBV4-1 and J is TRBJ2-7, with 15 bases fitting TRBD2. CDR1 MGHRA and CDR2 YSYEKL come from the germline V gene. The trim removed 0 bases at V and 6 bases at J, leaving 12 bases unmatched. The CDR3 runs 19 residues.

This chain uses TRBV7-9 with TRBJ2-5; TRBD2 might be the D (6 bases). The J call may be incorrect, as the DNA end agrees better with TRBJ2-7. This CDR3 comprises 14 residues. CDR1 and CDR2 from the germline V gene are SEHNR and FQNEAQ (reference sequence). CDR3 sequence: CASSYATGAYEQYF. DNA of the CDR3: TGTGCCAGCAGCTACGCAACGGGAGCCTACGAGCAGTACTTC.